A single sample gave rise to the 22 T cell receptor beta chains below, sequenced in a study of blood T cell repertoires in COVID-19. Clones were read by immunoSEQ multiplex PCR, and TCRdb kept only the in-frame ones, dropping some. The table records hundreds of thousands of clones, approximately 83% of them present only once. What was sequenced was peripheral blood. The source is a woman under 40 who had recovered from COVID-19.

The DNA for the CDR3 is TGCCGGGCAGGGCGCGGAATTTTGTCCGAGCAGTACTTC. It translates to CRAGRGILSEQYF. The chain employs TRBV21-1 and TRBJ2-7; the table assigns TRBD1, which was not confirmed against the DNA. TRBV21-1 represents a pseudogene. This CDR3 region has 13 residues.

The rearrangement uses TRBV2 and TRBJ2-7, with 7 bases that match TRBD1. The V segment lost 2 bases and the J segment 3 bases; nucleotides outside the gene matches: 4. CDR1 and CDR2 (germline): SNHLY, FYNNEI. The CDR3 is 14 amino acids. The CDR3 spells CASSELGTDYEQYF. The CDR3 region has the DNA TGTGCCAGCAGTGAATTGGGGACAGACTACGAGCAGTACTTC.

This clone was counted between two and nine times. The chain has TRBV27 and TRBJ2-2, with 8 bases that match TRBD2. This CDR3 has 18 amino acids. Looked up from germline, CDR1 is MNHEY and CDR2 is SMNVEV (reference sequence). The trim removed 8 bases at V and 4 bases at J, leaving 18 bases unmatched. CDR3 nucleotides: TGTGCCAGCGGGTTCATACCAGGGCGGGAGGAGAGCACCGGGGAGCTGTTTTTT. Amino acid sequence: CASGFIPGREESTGELFF.

The CDR3 sequence: CASSLDLIQPQHF. For the CDR3, the DNA is TGTGCCAGCAGTTTGGACTTAATTCAGCCCCAGCATTTT. V gene TRBV12-3 or TRBV12-4 combines with J gene TRBJ1-5; D gene uncertain. The V end lost 3 bases, the J end lost 6 bases, and 9 bases lay between the germline ends. This CDR3 is 13 amino acids long.

The CDR3 sequence is CAIRDTNTEAFF. In nucleotides, the CDR3 is TGTGCCATCCGGGACACAAACACTGAAGCTTTCTTT. The rearrangement uses TRBV10-3 and TRBJ1-1; the D gene is possibly TRBD1 (6 bases). Trimming left V 8 bases short and J 2 bases short, with 9 bases between. This CDR3 spans 12 amino acids. Germline CDR1 reads ENHRY; CDR2 reads SYGVKD.

The genes are TRBV11-2 and TRBJ2-3; 8 bases align to TRBD1. J gave up 3 bases and V 4 bases, and 3 bases lay outside the gene matches. Germline CDR1 SGHAT, CDR2 FQNNGV. This CDR3 contains 14 residues. The chain's CDR3 is CASSWTGRTDTQYF. The CDR3 coding sequence is TGTGCCAGCAGCTGGACAGGGAGGACAGATACGCAGTATTTT.

Only a few counts were recorded for this clone. V is TRBV7-8 and J is TRBJ2-7, with D perhaps TRBD1 (6 bases). The length of the CDR3 is 17 residues. Germline-derived CDR1 and CDR2 are SGHVS and FQNEAQ. The germline V and J ends were trimmed by 0 bases and 3 bases, with 18 bases remaining between them. DNA for the CDR3: TGTGCCAGCAGCTTAGCGAGTTTTGTGGGGACAAGCTACGAGCAGTACTTC. Its protein is CASSLASFVGTSYEQYF. The whole variable domain, remainder taken from reference TRBV7-8 and TRBJ2-7, is GAGVSQSPRYKVAKRGQDVALRCDPISGHVSLFWYQQALGQGPEFLTYFQNEAQLDKSGLPSDRFFAERPEGSVSTLKIQRTQQEDSAVYLCASSLASFVGTSYEQYFGPGTRLTVT.

The chain couples TRBV6-5 to TRBJ1-2; D possibly corresponds to TRBD1 (5 bases). This CDR3 spans 15 amino acids. Trimming took off 6 bases at V and 3 bases at J, with 17 bases between the two ends. CDR1 and CDR2 from the germline V gene are MNHEY and SVGAGI. The CDR3 here is CASRTSGGIDYGYTF. The DNA for the CDR3 is TGTGCCAGCAGGACAAGCGGGGGTATTGACTATGGCTACACCTTC.

This chain links TRBV4-3 with TRBJ2-1; D is unresolved. CDR3 length: 18 residues. Trimming left V 0 bases short and J 6 bases short, with 21 bases between. CDR1 is LGHNA and CDR2 is YSLEER in the germline V gene. The CDR3: CASSQDIPQSTRPNEQFF. The CDR3 bases are TGCGCCAGCAGCCAAGATATCCCCCAATCTACGCGCCCCAATGAGCAGTTCTTC.

This chain links TRBV28 with TRBJ1-2; weak D call: TRBD1 (6 bases). Trimming removed 5 bases from V and 4 bases from J, with 14 bases in between. CDR3 length: 14 amino acids. Germline V CDR1 and CDR2: MDHEN, SYDVKM. The CDR3 DNA reads TGTGCCAGCAGTCCCTCGGACAGCTTCTATGGCTACACCTTC. Protein: CASSPSDSFYGYTF.

The chain carries TRBV3-1 (or the pseudogene TRBV3-2) and TRBJ2-7; 8 bases are shared with TRBD1. CDR1 and CDR2 from the germline V gene are LGHDT and YNNKEL (reference sequence). The CDR3 sequence is 15 residues long. J lost 4 bases, V lost 2 bases, and 7 bases had no gene match. The CDR3 DNA sequence: TGTGCCAGCAGCCAAAAAACAGGGGGTTGGTACGAGCAGTACTTC. It yields the protein CASSQKTGGWYEQYF.

This clone was seen a handful of times. This rearrangement joins TRBV6-5 to TRBJ1-1; D call uncertain. V lost 2 bases and J 4 bases, leaving 11 bases between the germline ends. Germline V gene data show CDR1 as MNHEY and CDR2 as SVGAGI. CDR3 length equals 14 residues. The CDR3 DNA sequence: TGTGCCAGCAGTTACAATAGGTGGAGCACTGAAGCTTTCTTT. The encoded protein is CASSYNRWSTEAFF.

This sequence joins TRBV19 and TRBJ1-2; maybe TRBD1 (6 bases). V shed 10 bases and J shed 7 bases, with 19 bases lying between them. The CDR3 consists of 13 residues. The germline gives CDR1 LNHDA, CDR2 SQIVND (reference sequence). CDR3 DNA sequence: TGTGCCACCCGGGACATGGGATTTGGTGGCTACACCTTC. Translation gives CATRDMGFGGYTF.

J is TRBJ2-2 and V is TRBV7-2; D gene uncertain. This CDR3 contains 12 residues. From germline, CDR1 is SGHTA and CDR2 FQGNSA. V lost 2 bases and J lost 11, with 9 bases in between. CDR3 DNA: TGTGCCAGCAGCTTAATGCGGTCCGAGCTGTTTTTT. Residues: CASSLMRSELFF.

This chain uses TRBV5-4 with TRBJ2-3, with TRBD1 matching 9 bases. Germline CDR1 reads SGHNT; CDR2 reads YYREEE (reference sequence). The CDR3 spans 14 residues. With V trimmed by 3 bases and J by 1 base, 0 bases remained unmatched. CDR3 coding DNA: TGTGCCAGCAGCTGGACAGGGGGCACAGATACGCAGTATTTT. Translating it yields CASSWTGGTDTQYF.

The chain recombines TRBV5-6 with TRBJ1-2; 9 bases fit TRBD1. With 0 bases clipped from V and 8 bases from J, the junction kept 11 bases outside the gene matches. Per the germline V gene, CDR1 is SGHDT and CDR2 is YYEEEE. The CDR3 covers 16 residues. DNA for the CDR3: TGTGCCAGCAGCTTGGTTACAGGGGGCGCGGCAAAAGGCTACACCTTC. Translating it yields CASSLVTGGAAKGYTF.

The V call is TRBV5-1, the J call TRBJ1-2, with D unclear. Germline assignment: CDR1 SGHRS and CDR2 YFSETQ. The CDR3 has 12 amino acids. V lost 5 bases, J lost 3 bases, and 8 bases lay in between. In nucleotides, the CDR3 is TGCGCCAGCAGAGAAACGGACTATGGCTACACCTTC. Its protein product is CASRETDYGYTF. Full variable domain (remainder filled in from reference TRBV5-1 and TRBJ1-2): KAGVTQTPRYLIKTRGQQVTLSCSPISGHRSVSWYQQTPGQGLQFLFEYFSETQRNKGNFPGRFSGRQFSNSRSEMNVSTLELGDSALYLCASRETDYGYTFGSGTRLTVV.

The rearrangement uses TRBV11-2 and TRBJ2-1; TRBD2 agrees at 13 bases. With 5 bases clipped from V and 1 base from J, the junction kept 2 bases outside the gene matches. The germline gives CDR1 SGHAT, CDR2 FQNNGV. This CDR3 region has 16 residues. The chain's CDR3 is CASSATSGGSYNEQFF. DNA for the CDR3: TGTGCCAGCAGCGCGACTAGCGGGGGGTCCTACAATGAGCAGTTCTTC.

The CDR3 nucleotides are TGCGCCAGCAGCCCCGGACTAGCGGGGGTGACAGATACGCAGTATTTT. It specifies CASSPGLAGVTDTQYF. The J gene is TRBJ2-3, the V gene TRBV10-1; 13 bases agree with TRBD2. Germline V lookup: CDR1 WNHNN, CDR2 SYGVQD (reference sequence). This CDR3 is built from 16 residues. With 6 bases clipped from V and 3 bases from J, the junction kept 6 bases outside the gene matches.

The chain is built from TRBV5-1 and TRBJ2-2; 12 bases align to TRBD2. The CDR3 extends over 18 amino acids. V was clipped by 0 bases and J by 6 bases; unmatched bases: 9. The germline gives CDR1 SGHRS, CDR2 YFSETQ. The CDR3 DNA sequence: TGCGCCAGCAGCTTGGTATCAACGGGGACTAGCGGGTCCGGGGAGCTGTTTTTT. As protein: CASSLVSTGTSGSGELFF. Using reference TRBV5-1 and TRBJ2-2 for the parts outside the CDR3, the full variable domain is KAGVTQTPRYLIKTRGQQVTLSCSPISGHRSVSWYQQTPGQGLQFLFEYFSETQRNKGNFPGRFSGRQFSNSRSEMNVSTLELGDSALYLCASSLVSTGTSGSGELFFGEGSRLTVL.

In nucleotides, the CDR3 is TGCAGCGTTTGGAGACCGGGGGAAAAACTGTTTTTT. Amino acid sequence: CSVWRPGEKLFF. The J gene is TRBJ1-4, the V gene TRBV29-1; no definite D call. Looked up from germline, CDR1 is SQVTM and CDR2 is ANQGSEA. V was trimmed by 5 bases and J by 8 bases, leaving 12 bases between them. This CDR3 region has 12 residues.

The chain carries TRBV28 and TRBJ1-2; tentative D call: TRBD1 (5 bases). The CDR3 has 13 amino acids. V was cut by 3 bases and J by 4 bases, with 9 bases left in between. The germline V gene encodes CDR1 MDHEN and CDR2 SYDVKM. CDR3 amino acids: CASSLPGIYGYTF. For the CDR3, the DNA is TGTGCCAGCAGTTTGCCAGGGATCTATGGCTACACCTTC.